These 13 T cell receptor beta chains originate from one sample sequenced in a study of blood T cell repertoires in COVID-19. Method: immunoSEQ multiplex PCR; TCRdb's copy keeps in-frame clones and lacks some. Counted here are over 130,000 clones, roughly 80% occurring once; the ten biggest clones make up approximately 1.6%. Sequencing was performed on PBMCs or T cells enriched from blood (not recorded which). These receptors all come from a young woman who had been exposed to COVID-19.

The chain couples TRBV30 to TRBJ1-5, with TRBD1 as a possible D gene (6 bases). Per germline, CDR1 GTSNPN and CDR2 SVGIG (reference sequence). The CDR3 has 18 residues. V lost 3 bases to trimming and J lost 3 bases, with 24 bases between them. CDR3 nucleotide sequence: TGTGCCTGGAGCAACCGAATCAGGGGATTAAACTTCAATCAGCCCCAGCATTTT. This translates into CAWSNRIRGLNFNQPQHF.

The V call is TRBV19, the J call TRBJ2-1; D not certain. Deletions cut 3 bases from V and 8 bases from J, with 5 bases between. The length of the CDR3 is 11 residues. Germline CDR1 reads LNHDA; CDR2 reads SQIVND (reference sequence). The CDR3 sequence is CASSISHEQFF. CDR3 coding DNA: TGTGCCAGTAGTATTAGCCATGAGCAGTTCTTC.

The chain combines TRBV5-6 with TRBJ1-4; 7 nucleotides line up with TRBD1. The trim removed 4 bases at V and 4 bases at J, leaving 7 bases unmatched. CDR3 size: 15 residues. Per the germline V gene, CDR1 is SGHDT and CDR2 is YYEEEE. The CDR3 DNA is TGTGCCAGCAGCCCGTACGGGACAGATAATGAAAAACTGTTTTTT. It yields the protein CASSPYGTDNEKLFF.

CDR3 nucleotides: TGTGCCAGCAGTTTATCTATGGGGCAGAATGGCTACACCTTC. This encodes CASSLSMGQNGYTF. V is TRBV28 and J is TRBJ1-2, with a weak D call TRBD1 (5 bases). The CDR3 has 14 residues. Germline V gene sequence: CDR1 MDHEN, CDR2 SYDVKM. Trimming took 1 base from V and 6 from J, leaving 12 bases between them.

This CDR3 is CASSPRGGKESYEQYF. The CDR3, as DNA: TGTGCCAGCAGTCCCCGCGGGGGGAAAGAATCCTACGAGCAGTACTTC. J is TRBJ2-7 and V is TRBV7-9; TRBD2 aligns across 8 bases. The CDR3 runs to 16 residues. Germline CDR1 SEHNR, CDR2 FQNEAQ (reference sequence). After removal of 6 bases from V and 1 base from J, the junction contained 11 bases not matched to a gene. Together with reference TRBV7-9 and TRBJ2-7, the CDR3 gives the full variable domain: DTGVSQNPRHKITKRGQNVTFRCDPISEHNRLYWYRQTLGQGPEFLTYFQNEAQLEKSRLLSDRFSAERPKGSFSTLEIQRTEQGDSAMYLCASSPRGGKESYEQYFGPGTRLTVT.

The chain joins TRBV19 to TRBJ1-2; possible D gene TRBD1, 6 bases. The CDR3 is 15 amino acids. The germline V gene has CDR1 LNHDA and CDR2 SQIVND (reference sequence). Trimming stripped 5 bases from V and 4 bases from J, with 17 bases between. CDR3 sequence (DNA): TGTGCCAGTAGTGATACGGACAGATTAGGCTATGGCTACACCTTC. Translating gives CASSDTDRLGYGYTF.

V is TRBV7-3 and J is TRBJ2-1; 8 bases map to TRBD2. The V segment lost 5 bases and the J segment 3 bases; nucleotides outside the gene matches: 12. Germline CDR1 is SGHTA and CDR2 is FQGTGA. The CDR3 covers 17 residues. CDR3 region: CASSPLGVTSDYNEQFF. The CDR3, as DNA: TGTGCCAGCAGCCCGCTAGGGGTGACTAGCGACTACAATGAGCAGTTCTTC.

This chain connects TRBV7-6 to TRBJ2-3, with 8 bases that match TRBD1. This CDR3 comprises 16 residues. Looked up from germline, CDR1 is SGHVS and CDR2 is FNYEAQ. V gave up 5 bases and J gave up 2 bases; unmatched junction bases: 9. The CDR3 nucleotides are TGTGCCAGCAGCCTAACCGGACAGGGATACACAGATACGCAGTATTTT. Amino acids: CASSLTGQGYTDTQYF.

J is TRBJ2-3 and V is TRBV5-4, with D maybe TRBD2 (6 bases). Germline V gene data show CDR1 as SGHNT and CDR2 as YYREEE (reference sequence). With 7 bases removed from V and 3 bases from J, the gap between germline ends came to 18 bases. The CDR3 covers 15 residues. CDR3 region: CASSSREIKTDTQYF. The CDR3 region has the DNA TGTGCCAGCTCGTCGCGGGAAATCAAAACAGATACGCAGTATTTT.

This clone has just a few counts. The chain uses TRBV10-1 and TRBJ1-5; D call uncertain. This CDR3 is built from 15 residues. V was cut by 3 bases and J by 4 bases, with 13 bases left in between. Germline V gene sequence: CDR1 WNHNN, CDR2 SYGVQD (reference sequence). In DNA form, the CDR3 reads TGCGCCAGCAGTGATAAGGTAGAGGGAAATCAGCCCCAGCATTTT. As protein: CASSDKVEGNQPQHF.

The V gene is TRBV30, the J gene TRBJ2-7, with 11 bases identical to TRBD1. V lost 3 bases to trimming and J lost 3 bases; unmatched junction nucleotides: 7. This CDR3 has 15 amino acids. The germline CDR1 and CDR2 sequences are GTSNPN and SVGIG (reference sequence). The CDR3 DNA sequence: TGTGCCTGGAGACTGTCTGGGACAGGGGGCTACGAGCAGTACTTC. Encoded protein: CAWRLSGTGGYEQYF. Full variable domain (rest looked up from reference TRBV30 and TRBJ2-7): SQTIHQWPATLVQPVGSPLSLECTVEGTSNPNLYWYRQAAGRGLQLLFYSVGIGQISSEVPQNLSASRPQDRQFILSSKKLLLSDSGFYLCAWRLSGTGGYEQYFGPGTRLTVT.

This clone was seen a single time. V is TRBV7-2 and J is TRBJ2-4; tentatively, D is TRBD1 (6 bases). The V end was cut by 4 bases, the J end by 0 bases, with 10 bases between. The CDR3 contains 15 residues. The germline CDR1 and CDR2 sequences are SGHTA and FQGNSA. CDR3 in amino acids: CASSSRGGAKNIQYF. Written as DNA, the CDR3 is TGTGCCAGCAGCTCCCGAGGGGGAGCCAAAAACATTCAGTACTTC.

Ten or more counts support this clone. The chain recombines TRBV3-1 (or the pseudogene TRBV3-2) with TRBJ2-1; 14 bases agree with TRBD2. The CDR3 extends over 21 amino acids. V gave up 4 bases and J gave up 0 bases; unmatched junction bases: 14. Per germline, CDR1 LGHDT and CDR2 YNNKEL (reference sequence). This CDR3 is CASSPILGLAGATSSYNEQFF. In DNA, the CDR3 is TGTGCCAGCAGCCCAATATTGGGACTAGCGGGAGCGACCAGCTCCTACAATGAGCAGTTCTTC.